The present T cell receptor beta chain was sequenced within a study of blood T cell repertoires in COVID-19. Whole-study context: PBMCs, B-cell-depleted T cells, or T cells provided the cDNA or gDNA that made up the material.

Germline V gene sequence: CDR1 MNHEY, CDR2 SMNVEV (reference sequence). V gave up 4 bases and J gave up 3 bases; unmatched junction bases: 7. The CDR3 covers 16 residues. Generated by immunoSEQ multiplex PCR, the TCRdb table keeps only in-frame clones and is missing some. The sample holds around 90,000 clones; about 90% are singletons and the top ten take around 1.9%. Sequencing used peripheral blood. This TCR was recovered from a man in his fifties or sixties with COVID-19, enrolled during active disease. The rearrangement uses TRBV27 and TRBJ2-2; 8 bases fit TRBD1. The CDR3, as DNA: TGTGCCAGCAGTTCCCATGGACAGGGATACACCGGGGAGCTGTTTTTT. This codes for CASSSHGQGYTGELFF.